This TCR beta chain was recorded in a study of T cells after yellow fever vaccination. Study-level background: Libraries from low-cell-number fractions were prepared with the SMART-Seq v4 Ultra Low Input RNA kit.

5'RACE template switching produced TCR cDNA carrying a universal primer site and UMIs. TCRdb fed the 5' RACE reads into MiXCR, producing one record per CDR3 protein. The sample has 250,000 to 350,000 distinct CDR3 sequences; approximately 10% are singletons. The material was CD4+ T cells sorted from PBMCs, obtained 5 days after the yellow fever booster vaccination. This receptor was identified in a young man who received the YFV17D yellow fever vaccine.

The CDR3 sequence is CASSPDGLGTEAFF. For the CDR3, the DNA is TGCGCCAGCAGCCCGGACGGCCTGGGCACTGAAGCTTTCTTT. The chain joins TRBV5-1 to TRBJ1-1; D is unresolved. V was trimmed by 4 bases and J by 4 bases, leaving 14 bases between them. This CDR3 is built from 14 residues. Germline V gene lookup returns CDR1 SGHRS and CDR2 YFSETQ. Full variable domain (remainder filled in from reference TRBV5-1 and TRBJ1-1): KAGVTQTPRYLIKTRGQQVTLSCSPISGHRSVSWYQQTPGQGLQFLFEYFSETQRNKGNFPGRFSGRQFSNSRSEMNVSTLELGDSALYLCASSPDGLGTEAFFGQGTRLTVV.